The rows below give T cell receptor beta chains drawn from one sample of a study of shared clonotypes between healthy human individuals. Some clones are missing from TCRdb's copy, which holds only in-frame ones; the method was immunoSEQ multiplex PCR. The profile shows roughly 700,000 clones, around 74% of them singletons. The specimen was memory CD4+ T cells sorted from blood. These TCRs come from a woman aged 25 to 39 in good health. CDR3s include the opening cysteine and the closing phenylalanine or tryptophan. The order of the fields is V gene, J gene, clone size, D gene, CDR3 protein, CDR3 DNA. D genes are given only for firm matches. Size is omitted from some rows. Given values are once, few, many or a class for expanded clones.

V: TRBV6-5
J: TRBJ2-2
size: once
D: TRBD2
CDR3: CASSWREEGGELFF
DNA: TGTGCCAGCAGTTGGCGGGAGGAGGGCGGGGAGCTGTTTTTT

V: TRBV5-1
J: TRBJ2-3
size: once
D: -
CDR3: CASSLDSRTDTQYF
DNA: TGCGCCAGCAGCTTGGACAGCCGCACAGATACGCAGTATTTT

V: TRBV28
J: TRBJ2-1
size: -
D: TRBD2
CDR3: CASSLFKTSGSISSYNEQFF
DNA: TGTGCCAGCAGTTTATTTAAGACTAGCGGGTCGATAAGCTCCTACAATGAGCAGTTCTTC

V: TRBV5-6
J: TRBJ2-6
size: -
D: -
CDR3: CASSNGPSGANVLTF
DNA: TGTGCCAGCAGCAACGGTCCCTCTGGGGCCAACGTCCTGACTTTC

V: TRBV5-1
J: TRBJ2-2
size: -
D: TRBD2
CDR3: CASSQGTSSNTGELFF
DNA: TGCGCCAGCAGCCAGGGGACTAGCAGTAACACCGGGGAGCTGTTTTTT

V: TRBV15
J: TRBJ2-1
size: -
D: TRBD2
CDR3: CATSIGGGSGYNEQFF
DNA: TGTGCCACCAGCATCGGTGGCGGGAGCGGTTACAATGAGCAGTTCTTC

V: TRBV19
J: TRBJ1-1
size: -
D: -
CDR3: CASSNAQRNTEAFF
DNA: TGTGCCAGTAGTAATGCACAGCGGAACACTGAAGCTTTCTTT

V: TRBV9
J: TRBJ1-1
size: -
D: -
CDR3: CASSVATGKNTEAFF
DNA: TGTGCCAGCAGCGTAGCTACGGGGAAGAACACTGAAGCTTTCTTT

V: TRBV19
J: TRBJ1-2
size: -
D: TRBD1
CDR3: CASSSPQGGEGFRIGYTF
DNA: TGTGCCAGTAGTAGCCCACAAGGGGGCGAGGGGTTTCGGATCGGCTACACCTTC

V: TRBV27
J: TRBJ2-7
size: -
D: TRBD2
CDR3: CASSALAGAGEQYF
DNA: TGTGCCAGCAGTGCTCTAGCGGGAGCTGGGGAGCAGTACTTC

V: TRBV15
J: TRBJ1-2
size: once
D: -
CDR3: CATSISGTGYTF
DNA: TGTGCCACCAGCATTTCAGGGACCGGCTACACCTTC

V: TRBV30
J: TRBJ2-7
size: -
D: TRBD1
CDR3: CAVDRAEFLGEQYF
DNA: TGTGCCGTTGACAGGGCGGAATTCCTAGGGGAGCAGTACTTC

V: TRBV20-1
J: TRBJ2-5
size: -
D: -
CDR3: CSAVMGETQYF
DNA: TGCAGTGCAGTTATGGGGGAGACCCAGTACTTC

V: TRBV6-5
J: TRBJ2-3
size: -
D: -
CDR3: CASSFRGPDTQYF
DNA: TGTGCCAGTTCATTTAGGGGACCAGATACGCAGTATTTT

V: TRBV7-9
J: TRBJ2-7
size: many
D: -
CDR3: CASSRLDHEQYF
DNA: TGTGCCAGCAGCCGACTAGACCACGAGCAGTACTTC

V: TRBV4-1
J: TRBJ2-1
size: -
D: -
CDR3: CASSQGSQSSYNEQFF
DNA: TGCGCCAGCAGCCAAGGAAGTCAGAGCTCCTACAATGAGCAGTTCTTC

V: TRBV5-1
J: TRBJ2-1
size: -
D: TRBD1
CDR3: CASSARIGGFREQFF
DNA: TGCGCCAGCAGCGCCAGGATAGGGGGCTTCCGTGAGCAGTTCTTC

V: TRBV5-1
J: TRBJ1-1
size: once
D: -
CDR3: CASSFGDITEAFF
DNA: TGCGCCAGCAGCTTTGGAGACATTACTGAAGCTTTCTTT

V: TRBV28
J: TRBJ2-1
size: few
D: TRBD1
CDR3: CASSPTGTGAGEQFF
DNA: TGTGCCAGCAGCCCTACCGGGACAGGGGCGGGTGAGCAGTTCTTC

V: TRBV5-1
J: TRBJ2-7
size: -
D: -
CDR3: CASSFSTGSYEQYF
DNA: TGCGCCAGCAGCTTCAGTACAGGGTCCTACGAGCAGTACTTC

V: TRBV4-2
J: TRBJ2-5
size: -
D: TRBD2
CDR3: CASSQVGFSGRALETQYF
DNA: TGTGCCAGCAGCCAAGTCGGTTTCAGCGGGAGGGCCTTGGAGACCCAGTACTTC

V: TRBV6-5
J: TRBJ1-4
size: -
D: -
CDR3: CASSYSRGPNEKLFF
DNA: TGTGCCAGCAGTTACTCGAGGGGACCTAATGAAAAACTGTTTTTT

V: TRBV25-1
J: TRBJ2-3
size: -
D: -
CDR3: CASSEGPGRQDTDTQYF
DNA: TGTGCCAGCAGTGAAGGACCAGGGCGCCAGGACACAGATACGCAGTATTTT

V: TRBV6-5
J: TRBJ2-7
size: -
D: TRBD1
CDR3: CASSRDRSPYEQYF
DNA: TGTGCCAGCAGCCGGGACAGATCACCCTACGAGCAGTACTTC

V: TRBV27
J: TRBJ2-6
size: -
D: -
CDR3: CASSFWGPGANVLTF
DNA: TGTGCCAGCAGTTTTTGGGGGCCCGGGGCCAACGTCCTGACTTTC

V: TRBV19
J: TRBJ2-5
size: few
D: TRBD1
CDR3: CASSIGTGSETQYF
DNA: TGTGCCAGTAGTATAGGGACAGGATCCGAGACCCAGTACTTC

V: TRBV10-1
J: TRBJ1-1
size: -
D: -
CDR3: CASTREGTEAFF
DNA: TGCGCCAGCACCAGGGAAGGCACTGAAGCTTTCTTT

V: TRBV18
J: TRBJ1-5
size: -
D: -
CDR3: CASSPAGNQPQHF
DNA: TGTGCCAGCTCACCTGCCGGCAATCAGCCCCAGCATTTT

V: TRBV6-5
J: TRBJ2-5
size: -
D: -
CDR3: CASSYPGGETQYF
DNA: TGTGCCAGCAGTTACCCCGGCGGGGAGACCCAGTACTTC

V: TRBV30
J: TRBJ1-2
size: -
D: -
CDR3: CAWSGSRGRLGYGYTF
DNA: TGTGCCTGGAGTGGGTCTCGTGGTAGACTTGGCTATGGCTACACCTTC

V: TRBV5-6
J: TRBJ2-7
size: -
D: TRBD2
CDR3: CASRRVAGGDLQRFDEQYF
DNA: TGTGCCAGCAGGCGCGTAGCGGGGGGAGATCTCCAAAGATTCGACGAGCAGTACTTC

V: TRBV13
J: TRBJ2-7
size: -
D: -
CDR3: CASSPIGRGRYEQYF
DNA: TGTGCCAGCAGCCCTATCGGCAGGGGCCGATACGAGCAGTACTTC

V: TRBV5-1
J: TRBJ2-1
size: few
D: TRBD1
CDR3: CASSLGTGDNEQFF
DNA: TGCGCCAGCAGCTTGGGGACAGGGGACAATGAGCAGTTCTTC

V: TRBV5-1
J: TRBJ2-6
size: -
D: -
CDR3: CASSLRSSGANVLTF
DNA: TGCGCCAGCAGCTTAAGGAGCTCTGGGGCCAACGTCCTGACTTTC

V: TRBV29-1
J: TRBJ2-5
size: once
D: TRBD1
CDR3: CSGATGVETQYF
DNA: TGCAGCGGGGCTACAGGGGTGGAGACCCAGTACTTC

V: TRBV13
J: TRBJ2-7
size: -
D: -
CDR3: CASSPRWGDYEQYF
DNA: TGTGCCAGCAGCCCTCGTTGGGGGGACTACGAGCAGTACTTC

V: TRBV28
J: TRBJ1-2
size: -
D: TRBD1
CDR3: CASSLPGQVNYGYTF
DNA: TGTGCCAGCAGTTTACCGGGACAGGTAAACTATGGCTACACCTTC

V: TRBV5-1
J: TRBJ2-7
size: -
D: -
CDR3: CASSLSSVAYNEQYF
DNA: TGCGCCAGCAGCTTGTCAAGCGTCGCTTATAACGAGCAGTACTTC

V: TRBV28
J: TRBJ2-1
size: -
D: -
CDR3: CASSSLRGSQGNEQFF
DNA: TGTGCCAGCAGCTCCCTACGGGGGTCCCAGGGCAATGAGCAGTTCTTC